Listed here is a single T cell receptor (beta chain). Produced via immunoSEQ multiplex PCR; TCRdb's table is partial and in-frame only. This table holds 65,000 to 90,000 clones, 87% found once. These data are taken from a study of control samples from healthy donors and cancer patients. The sequenced sample consisted of blood. This TCR derives from a man aged 45-65 years in good health.

CDR3 nucleotides: TGCGCCAGCAGCCGGTCGTCAGCGGGTGTGGGAACCAAAAACATTCAGTACTTC. Translating gives CASSRSSAGVGTKNIQYF. The chain combines TRBV4-3 with TRBJ2-4; D possibly corresponds to TRBD2 (6 bases). The CDR3 has 18 residues. CDR1 is LGHNA, CDR2 YSLEER, per germline. Trimming left V 4 bases short and J 2 bases short, with 21 bases between.